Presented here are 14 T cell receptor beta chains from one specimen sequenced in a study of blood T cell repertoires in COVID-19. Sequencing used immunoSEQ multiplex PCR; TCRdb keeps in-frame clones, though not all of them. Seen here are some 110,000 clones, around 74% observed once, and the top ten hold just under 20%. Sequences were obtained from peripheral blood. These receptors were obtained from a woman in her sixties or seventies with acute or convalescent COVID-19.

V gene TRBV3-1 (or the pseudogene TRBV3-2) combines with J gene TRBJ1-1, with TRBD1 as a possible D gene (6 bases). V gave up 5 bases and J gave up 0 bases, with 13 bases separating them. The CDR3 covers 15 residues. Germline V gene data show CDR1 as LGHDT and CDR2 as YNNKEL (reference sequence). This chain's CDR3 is CASSLQGDLNTEAFF. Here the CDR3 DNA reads TGTGCCAGCAGCTTACAGGGAGACCTGAACACTGAAGCTTTCTTT.

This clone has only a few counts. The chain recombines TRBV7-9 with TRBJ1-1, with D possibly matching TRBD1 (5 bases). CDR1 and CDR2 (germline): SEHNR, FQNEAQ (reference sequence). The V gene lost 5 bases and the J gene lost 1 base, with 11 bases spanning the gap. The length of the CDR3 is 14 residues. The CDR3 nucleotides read TGTGCCAGCAGCCTATCGACAGAGAACACTGAAGCTTTCTTT. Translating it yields CASSLSTENTEAFF.

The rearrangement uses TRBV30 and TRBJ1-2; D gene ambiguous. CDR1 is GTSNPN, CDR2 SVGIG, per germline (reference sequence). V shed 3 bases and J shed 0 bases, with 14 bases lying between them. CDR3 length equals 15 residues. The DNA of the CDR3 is TGTGCCTGGAGGAACGATGGGCTTTCTAACTATGGCTACACCTTC. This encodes CAWRNDGLSNYGYTF.

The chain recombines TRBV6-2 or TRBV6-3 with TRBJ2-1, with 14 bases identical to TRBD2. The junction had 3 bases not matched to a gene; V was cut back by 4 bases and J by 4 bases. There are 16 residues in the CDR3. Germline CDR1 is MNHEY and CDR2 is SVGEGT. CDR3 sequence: CASSSWTSGGYNEQFF. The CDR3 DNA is TGTGCCAGCAGTTCCTGGACTAGCGGGGGGTACAATGAGCAGTTCTTC.

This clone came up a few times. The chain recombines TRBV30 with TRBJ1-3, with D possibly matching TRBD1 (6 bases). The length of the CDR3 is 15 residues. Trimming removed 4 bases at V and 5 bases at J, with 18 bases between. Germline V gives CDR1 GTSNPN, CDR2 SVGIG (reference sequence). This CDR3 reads CAWNPPGTQRNTIYF. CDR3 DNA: TGTGCCTGGAACCCCCCCGGGACACAAAGAAACACCATATATTTT.

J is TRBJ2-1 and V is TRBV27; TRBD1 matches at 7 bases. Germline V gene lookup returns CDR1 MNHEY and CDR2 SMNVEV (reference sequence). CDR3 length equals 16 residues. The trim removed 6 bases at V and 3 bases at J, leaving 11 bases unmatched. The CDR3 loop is CASRPGQTLLYNEQFF. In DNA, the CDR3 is TGTGCCAGCAGGCCGGGACAGACGCTCCTCTACAATGAGCAGTTCTTC.

The CDR3 reads CASRLAPLVNTEAFF. DNA of the CDR3: TGTGCCAGCAGATTAGCTCCACTGGTGAACACTGAAGCTTTCTTT. The V and J genes are TRBV28 and TRBJ1-1, with D uncertain. Looked up from germline, CDR1 is MDHEN and CDR2 is SYDVKM. V lost 6 bases to trimming and J lost 0 bases, with 14 bases between them. CDR3 length equals 15 residues.

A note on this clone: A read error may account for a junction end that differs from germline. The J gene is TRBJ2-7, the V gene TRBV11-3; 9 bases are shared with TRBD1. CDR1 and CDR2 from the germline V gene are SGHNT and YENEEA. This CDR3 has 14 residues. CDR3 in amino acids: CASSPGQGSSEQYF. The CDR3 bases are TGTGCCAGCAGCCCTGGACAGGGGTCCTCCGAGCAGTACTTC. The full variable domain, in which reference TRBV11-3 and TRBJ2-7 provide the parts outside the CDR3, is EAGVVQSPRYKIIEKKQPVAFWCNPISGHNTLYWYLQNLGQGPELLIRYENEEAVDDSQLPKDRFSAERLKGVDSTLKIQPAELGDSAVYLCASSPGQGSSEQYFGPGTRLTVT.

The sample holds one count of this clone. The chain's CDR3 is CSVVRGETSTDTQYF. The CDR3 DNA reads as TGCAGCGTTGTACGGGGGGAGACTAGCACAGATACGCAGTATTTT. The chain uses TRBV29-1 and TRBJ2-3; 7 bases align to TRBD2. Germline lookup yields CDR1 SQVTM and CDR2 ANQGSEA. The CDR3 runs to 15 residues. Trimming cost V 4 bases and J 0 bases; bases outside gene matches: 7.

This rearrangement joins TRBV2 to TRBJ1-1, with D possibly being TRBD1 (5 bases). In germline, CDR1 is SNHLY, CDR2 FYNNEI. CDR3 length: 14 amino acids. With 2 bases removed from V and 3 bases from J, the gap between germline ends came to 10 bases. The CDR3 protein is CASSEQGTHTEAFF. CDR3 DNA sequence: TGTGCCAGCAGTGAACAGGGAACCCACACTGAAGCTTTCTTT. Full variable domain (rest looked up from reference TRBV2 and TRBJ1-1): EPEVTQTPSHQVTQMGQEVILRCVPISNHLYFYWYRQILGQKVEFLVSFYNNEISEKSEIFDDQFSVERPDGSNFTLKIRSTKLEDSAMYFCASSEQGTHTEAFFGQGTRLTVV.

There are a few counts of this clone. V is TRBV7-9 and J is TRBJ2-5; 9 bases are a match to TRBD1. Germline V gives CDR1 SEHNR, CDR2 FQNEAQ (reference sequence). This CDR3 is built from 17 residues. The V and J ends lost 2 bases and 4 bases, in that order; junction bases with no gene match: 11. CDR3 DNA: TGTGCCAGCAGCTTACTATGGGTGGGACAGGGAAGAGAGACCCAGTACTTC. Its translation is CASSLLWVGQGRETQYF. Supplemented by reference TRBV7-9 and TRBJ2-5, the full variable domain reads DTGVSQNPRHKITKRGQNVTFRCDPISEHNRLYWYRQTLGQGPEFLTYFQNEAQLEKSRLLSDRFSAERPKGSFSTLEIQRTEQGDSAMYLCASSLLWVGQGRETQYFGPGTRLLVL.

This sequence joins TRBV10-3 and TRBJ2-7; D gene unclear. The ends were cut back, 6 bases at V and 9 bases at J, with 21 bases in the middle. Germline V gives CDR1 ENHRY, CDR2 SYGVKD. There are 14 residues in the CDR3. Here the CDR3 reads CAIRDDILSYGQYF. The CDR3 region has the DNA TGTGCCATCAGGGATGACATACTCTCCTATGGGCAGTACTTC.

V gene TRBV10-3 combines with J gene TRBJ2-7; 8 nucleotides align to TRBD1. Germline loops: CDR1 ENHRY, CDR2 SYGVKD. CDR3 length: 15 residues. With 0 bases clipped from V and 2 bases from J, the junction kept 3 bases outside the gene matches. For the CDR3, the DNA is TGTGCCATCAGTGAGTCACAGGGGGTTCCCTACGAGCAGTACTTC. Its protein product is CAISESQGVPYEQYF.

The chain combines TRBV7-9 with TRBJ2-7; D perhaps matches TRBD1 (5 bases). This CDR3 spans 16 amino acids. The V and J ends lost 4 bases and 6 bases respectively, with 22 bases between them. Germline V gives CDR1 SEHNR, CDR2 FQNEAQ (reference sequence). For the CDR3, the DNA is TGTGCCAGCAGCTCCTACGGCCGGACACCGGGTGTCGAGCAGTACTTC. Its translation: CASSSYGRTPGVEQYF.